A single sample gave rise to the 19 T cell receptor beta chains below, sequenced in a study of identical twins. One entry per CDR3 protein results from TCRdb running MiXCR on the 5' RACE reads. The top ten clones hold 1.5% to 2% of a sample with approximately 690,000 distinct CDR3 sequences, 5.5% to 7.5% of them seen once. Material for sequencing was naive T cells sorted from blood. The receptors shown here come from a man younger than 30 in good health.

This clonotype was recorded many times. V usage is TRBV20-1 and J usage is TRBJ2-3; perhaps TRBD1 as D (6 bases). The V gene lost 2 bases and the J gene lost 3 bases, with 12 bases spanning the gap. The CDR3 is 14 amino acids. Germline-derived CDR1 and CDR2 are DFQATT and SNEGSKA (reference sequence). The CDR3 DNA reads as TGCAGTGCTAGAAACAGGGTGGGGACAGATACGCAGTATTTT. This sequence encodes CSARNRVGTDTQYF.

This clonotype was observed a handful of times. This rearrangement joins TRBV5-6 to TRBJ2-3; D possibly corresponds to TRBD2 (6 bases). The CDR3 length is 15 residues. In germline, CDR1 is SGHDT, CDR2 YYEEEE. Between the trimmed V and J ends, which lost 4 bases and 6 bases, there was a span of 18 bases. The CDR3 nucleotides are TGTGCCAGCAGCCGATACGGCGCGGAGGGGGATACGCAGTATTTT. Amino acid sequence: CASSRYGAEGDTQYF.

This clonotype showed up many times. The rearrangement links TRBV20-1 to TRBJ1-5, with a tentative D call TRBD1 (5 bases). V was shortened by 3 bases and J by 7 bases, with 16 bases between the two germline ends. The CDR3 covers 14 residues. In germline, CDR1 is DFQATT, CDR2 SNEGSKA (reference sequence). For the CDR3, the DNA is TGCAGTGCTAGCCGTGGGGGTTCTAAGCAGCCCCAGCATTTT. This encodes CSASRGGSKQPQHF.

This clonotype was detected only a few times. Written as DNA, the CDR3 is TGTGCCAGCAGCTGGACCGTGGGAAGATACACCTACGAGCAGTACGTC. The encoded protein is CASSWTVGRYTYEQYV. The chain is built from TRBV5-5 and TRBJ2-7; the D is unclear. The ends were cut back, 3 bases at V and 2 bases at J, with 18 bases in the middle. CDR1 and CDR2 (germline): SGHKS, YYEKEE (reference sequence). This CDR3 is 16 amino acids long.

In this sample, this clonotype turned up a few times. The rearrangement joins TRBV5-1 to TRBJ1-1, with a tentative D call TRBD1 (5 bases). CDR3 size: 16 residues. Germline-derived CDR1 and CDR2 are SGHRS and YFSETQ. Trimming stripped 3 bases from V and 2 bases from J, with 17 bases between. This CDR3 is CASSSIFSDSNTEAFF. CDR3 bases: TGCGCCAGCAGCTCGATTTTCTCCGACAGCAACACTGAAGCTTTCTTT.

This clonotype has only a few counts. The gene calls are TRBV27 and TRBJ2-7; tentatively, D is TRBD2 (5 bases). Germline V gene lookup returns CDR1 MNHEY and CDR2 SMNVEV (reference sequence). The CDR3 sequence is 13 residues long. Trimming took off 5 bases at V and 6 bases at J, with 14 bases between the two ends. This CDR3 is CASSLGLRVEQYF. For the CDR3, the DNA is TGTGCCAGCAGTCTAGGACTCCGGGTCGAGCAGTACTTC.

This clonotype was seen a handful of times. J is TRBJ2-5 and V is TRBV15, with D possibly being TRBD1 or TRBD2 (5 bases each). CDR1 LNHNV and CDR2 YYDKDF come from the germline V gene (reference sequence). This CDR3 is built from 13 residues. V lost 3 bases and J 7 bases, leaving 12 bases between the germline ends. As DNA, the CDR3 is TGTGCCACCAGCAGCAGGGAGTTGGGGACCCAGTACTTC. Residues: CATSSRELGTQYF.

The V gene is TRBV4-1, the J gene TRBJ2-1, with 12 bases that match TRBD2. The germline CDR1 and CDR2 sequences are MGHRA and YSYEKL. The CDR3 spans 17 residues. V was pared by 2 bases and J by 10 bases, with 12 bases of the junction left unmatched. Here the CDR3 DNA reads TGCGCCAGCAGCCAAAGGGCGATACTAGCGGGAGGAGGCGAGCAGTTCTTC. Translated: CASSQRAILAGGGEQFF.

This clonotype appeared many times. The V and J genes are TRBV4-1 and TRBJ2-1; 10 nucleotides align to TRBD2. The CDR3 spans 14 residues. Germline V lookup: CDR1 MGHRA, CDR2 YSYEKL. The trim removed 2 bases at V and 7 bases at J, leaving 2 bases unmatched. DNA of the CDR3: TGCGCCAGCAGCCAATCTAGCGGGAGAAATGAGCAGTTCTTC. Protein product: CASSQSSGRNEQFF.

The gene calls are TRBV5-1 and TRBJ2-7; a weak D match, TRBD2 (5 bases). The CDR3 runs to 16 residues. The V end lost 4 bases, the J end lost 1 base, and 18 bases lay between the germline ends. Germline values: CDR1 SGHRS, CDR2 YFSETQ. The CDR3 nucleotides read TGCGCCAGCAGCCCAGTGGGAAGCGGAATTTCCTACGAGCAGTACTTC. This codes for CASSPVGSGISYEQYF.

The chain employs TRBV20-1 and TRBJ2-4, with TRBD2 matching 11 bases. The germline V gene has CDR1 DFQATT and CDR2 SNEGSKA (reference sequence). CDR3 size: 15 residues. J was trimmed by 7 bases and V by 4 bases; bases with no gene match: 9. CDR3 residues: CSANSGRAVLNIQYF. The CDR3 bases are TGCAGTGCTAATAGCGGGAGGGCCGTTTTGAACATTCAGTACTTC.

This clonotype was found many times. CDR3 in DNA: TGTGCCAGCAGCTTAACAGGAGTGGCCACTGAAGCTTTCTTT. Translated: CASSLTGVATEAFF. The gene calls are TRBV11-1 and TRBJ1-1; D is perhaps TRBD1 (5 bases). CDR1 is SGHAT, CDR2 FQDESV, per germline (reference sequence). This CDR3 contains 14 residues. V was pared by 2 bases and J by 4 bases, with 11 bases between.

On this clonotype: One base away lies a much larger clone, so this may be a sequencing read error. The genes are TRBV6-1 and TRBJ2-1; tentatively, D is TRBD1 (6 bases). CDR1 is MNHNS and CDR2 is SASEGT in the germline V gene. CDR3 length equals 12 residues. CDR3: CASRDSHNERFF. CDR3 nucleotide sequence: TGTGCCAGCAGGGACAGCCACAATGAGCGGTTCTTC.

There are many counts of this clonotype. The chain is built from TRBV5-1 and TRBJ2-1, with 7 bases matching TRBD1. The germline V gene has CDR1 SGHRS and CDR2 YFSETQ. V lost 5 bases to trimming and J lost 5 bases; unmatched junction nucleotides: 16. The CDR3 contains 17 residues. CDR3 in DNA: TGCGCCAGCAGGGGCACCGCAGGGGGTCCGAGTAACAATGAGCAGTTCTTC. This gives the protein CASRGTAGGPSNNEQFF.

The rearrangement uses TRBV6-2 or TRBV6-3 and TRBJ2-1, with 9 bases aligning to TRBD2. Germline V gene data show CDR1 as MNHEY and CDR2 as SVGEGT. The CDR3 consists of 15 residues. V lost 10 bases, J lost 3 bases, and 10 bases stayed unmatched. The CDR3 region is CATEKSGRFYNEQFF. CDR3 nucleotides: TGTGCCACCGAAAAAAGCGGGAGGTTCTACAATGAGCAGTTCTTC.

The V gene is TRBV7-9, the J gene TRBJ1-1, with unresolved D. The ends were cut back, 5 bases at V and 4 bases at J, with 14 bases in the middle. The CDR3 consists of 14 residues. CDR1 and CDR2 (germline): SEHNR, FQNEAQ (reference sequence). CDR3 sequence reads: CASSAARVGTEAFF. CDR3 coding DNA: TGTGCCAGCAGCGCGGCGCGCGTGGGCACTGAAGCTTTCTTT.

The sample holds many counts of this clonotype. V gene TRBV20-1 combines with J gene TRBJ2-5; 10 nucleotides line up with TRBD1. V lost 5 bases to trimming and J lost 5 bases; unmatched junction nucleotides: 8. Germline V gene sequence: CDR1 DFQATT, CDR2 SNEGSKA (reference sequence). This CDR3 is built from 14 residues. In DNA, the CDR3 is TGCAGTGCTGAATTTCGGGACAGGGGCGAGACCCAGTACTTC. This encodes CSAEFRDRGETQYF.

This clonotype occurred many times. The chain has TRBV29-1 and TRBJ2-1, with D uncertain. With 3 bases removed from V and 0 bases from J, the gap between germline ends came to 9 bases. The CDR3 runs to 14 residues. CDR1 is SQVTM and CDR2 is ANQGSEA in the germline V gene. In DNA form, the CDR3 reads TGCAGCGTTGATTTGACGGTCTCCTACAATGAGCAGTTCTTC. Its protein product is CSVDLTVSYNEQFF.

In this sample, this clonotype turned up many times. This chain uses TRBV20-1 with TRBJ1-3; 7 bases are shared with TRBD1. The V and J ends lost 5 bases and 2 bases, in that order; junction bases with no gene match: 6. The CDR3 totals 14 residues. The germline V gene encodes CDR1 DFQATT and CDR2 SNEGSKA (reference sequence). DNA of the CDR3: TGCAGTGCTGCGCTCGACAGGGCTGGAAACACCATATATTTT. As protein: CSAALDRAGNTIYF.